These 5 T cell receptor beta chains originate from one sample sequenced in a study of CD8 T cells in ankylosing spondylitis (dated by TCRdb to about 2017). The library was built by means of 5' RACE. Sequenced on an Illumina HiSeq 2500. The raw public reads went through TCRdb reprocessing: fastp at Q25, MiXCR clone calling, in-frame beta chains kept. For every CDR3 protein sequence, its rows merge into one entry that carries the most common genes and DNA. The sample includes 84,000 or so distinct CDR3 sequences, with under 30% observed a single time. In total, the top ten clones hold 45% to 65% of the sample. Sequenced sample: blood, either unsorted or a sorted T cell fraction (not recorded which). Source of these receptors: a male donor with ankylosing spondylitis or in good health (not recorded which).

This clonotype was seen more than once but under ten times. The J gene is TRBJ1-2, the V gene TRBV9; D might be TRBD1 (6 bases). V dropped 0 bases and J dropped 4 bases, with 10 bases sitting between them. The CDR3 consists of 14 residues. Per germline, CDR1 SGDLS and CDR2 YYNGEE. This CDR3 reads CASSVEDRTYGYTF. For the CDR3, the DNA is TGTGCCAGCAGCGTAGAGGACAGAACCTATGGCTACACCTTC.

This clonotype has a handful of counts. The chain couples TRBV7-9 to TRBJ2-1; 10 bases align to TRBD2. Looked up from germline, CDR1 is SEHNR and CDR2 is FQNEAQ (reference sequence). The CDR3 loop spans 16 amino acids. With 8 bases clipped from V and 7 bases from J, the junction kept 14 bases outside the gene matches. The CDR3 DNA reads TGTGCCAGCCAATTACCTCAGGGACTAGCGATGAATGAGCAGTTCTTC. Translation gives CASQLPQGLAMNEQFF.

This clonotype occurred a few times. CDR3 protein: CASSGTNNEQFF. Written as DNA, the CDR3 is TGTGCCAGCAGTGGAACCAACAATGAGCAGTTCTTC. J is TRBJ2-1 and V is TRBV25-1, with no clear D. CDR1 is MGHDK, CDR2 SYGVNS, per germline. The CDR3 extends over 12 amino acids. Trimming pared 4 bases from V and 5 bases from J, leaving 6 bases between.

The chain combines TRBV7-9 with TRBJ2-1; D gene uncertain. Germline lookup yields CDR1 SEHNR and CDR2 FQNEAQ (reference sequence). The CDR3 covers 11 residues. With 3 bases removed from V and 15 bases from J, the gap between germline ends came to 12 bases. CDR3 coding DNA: TGTGCCAGCAGCTTGGAATCGTCCTTGTTCTTC. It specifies CASSLESSLFF.

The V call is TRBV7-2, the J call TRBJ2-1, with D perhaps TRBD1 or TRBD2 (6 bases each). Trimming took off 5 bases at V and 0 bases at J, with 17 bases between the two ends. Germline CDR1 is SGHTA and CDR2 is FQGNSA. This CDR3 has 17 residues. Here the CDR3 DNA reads TGTGCCAGCAGCAGCGCCAGGGGACTGAACTCCTACAATGAGCAGTTCTTC. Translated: CASSSARGLNSYNEQFF.